This T cell receptor (beta chain) was found in a study of T cells in Graves' hyperthyroidism and ophthalmopathy. Study-wide background: Once the initial diagnosis was made, peripheral blood was obtained before any treatment.

This clonotype was recorded many times. Its target is not known. There were TCR beta CDR3 regions amplified from RNA transcripts. First-round RT-PCR targeting the TCR CDR3 was performed with the HTBI primer set. Each CDR3 protein gets one entry after TCRdb re-called the multiplex PCR reads with MiXCR. The top ten hold 3.5% to 4.5% of the sample, which has 550,000 to 700,000 distinct CDR3 sequences, roughly 14% seen once. General observations from the study: Ophthalmopathy stood apart from stable hyperthyroidism in a 13 V-J model. Blood held most thyroid clonotypes expanded above 0.001 frequency.

Trimming removed 5 bases at V and 6 bases at J, with 17 bases between. This CDR3 is 14 amino acids long. Germline V CDR1 and CDR2: SNHLY, FYNNEI. The source material was blood. The receptor's source is a woman aged 40 to 49 with Graves' ophthalmopathy. This chain connects TRBV2 to TRBJ2-7, with D tentatively TRBD1 or TRBD2 (5 bases each). CDR3 sequence reads: CASSKNPGASEQYF. The CDR3 bases are TGTGCCAGCAGTAAAAACCCCGGGGCAAGCGAGCAGTACTTC.